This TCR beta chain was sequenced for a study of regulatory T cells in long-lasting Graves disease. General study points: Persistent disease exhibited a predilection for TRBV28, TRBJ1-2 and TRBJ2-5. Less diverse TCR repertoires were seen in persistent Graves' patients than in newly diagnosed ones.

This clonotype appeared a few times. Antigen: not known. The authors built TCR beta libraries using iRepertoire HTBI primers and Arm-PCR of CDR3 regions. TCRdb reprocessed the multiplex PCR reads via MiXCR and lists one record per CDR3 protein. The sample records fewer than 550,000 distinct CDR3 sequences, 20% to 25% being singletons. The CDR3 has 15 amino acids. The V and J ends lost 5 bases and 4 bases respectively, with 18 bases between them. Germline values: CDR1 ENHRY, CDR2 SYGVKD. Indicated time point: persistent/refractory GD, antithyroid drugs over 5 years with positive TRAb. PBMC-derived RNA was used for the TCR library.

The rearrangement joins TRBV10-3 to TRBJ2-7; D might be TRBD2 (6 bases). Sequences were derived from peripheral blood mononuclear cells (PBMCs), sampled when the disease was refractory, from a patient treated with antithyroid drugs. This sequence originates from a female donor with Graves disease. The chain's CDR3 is CAISHLGSGDYEQYF. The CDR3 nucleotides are TGTGCCATCAGTCACCTGGGTAGCGGAGATTACGAGCAGTACTTC.